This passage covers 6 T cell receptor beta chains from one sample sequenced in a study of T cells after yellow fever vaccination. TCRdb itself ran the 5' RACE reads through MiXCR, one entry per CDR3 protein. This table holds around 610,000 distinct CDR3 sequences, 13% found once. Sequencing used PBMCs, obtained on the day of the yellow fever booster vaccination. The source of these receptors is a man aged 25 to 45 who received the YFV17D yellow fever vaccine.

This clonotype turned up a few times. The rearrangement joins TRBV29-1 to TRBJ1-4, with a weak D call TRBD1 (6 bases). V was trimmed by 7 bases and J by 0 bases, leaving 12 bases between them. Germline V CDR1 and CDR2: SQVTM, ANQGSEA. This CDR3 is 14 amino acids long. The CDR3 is CSAGDGATNEKLFF. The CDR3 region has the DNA TGCAGCGCAGGGGACGGGGCAACTAATGAAAAACTGTTTTTT.

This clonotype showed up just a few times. CDR3 sequence (DNA): TGCAGTGCTAGAGATCAGGGGGCAAATTCACCCCTCCACTTT. Protein: CSARDQGANSPLHF. This sequence joins TRBV20-1 and TRBJ1-6, with 8 positions matching TRBD1. The CDR3 runs 14 residues. The V segment lost 0 bases and the J segment 7 bases; nucleotides outside the gene matches: 2. Germline values: CDR1 DFQATT, CDR2 SNEGSKA (reference sequence).

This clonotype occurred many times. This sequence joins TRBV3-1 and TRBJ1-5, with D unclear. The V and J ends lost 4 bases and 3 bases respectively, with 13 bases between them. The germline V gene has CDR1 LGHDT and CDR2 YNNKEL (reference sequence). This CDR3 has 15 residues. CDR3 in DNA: TGTGCCAGCAGCCTAAGCTCGGGTAACAATCAGCCCCAGCATTTT. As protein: CASSLSSGNNQPQHF.

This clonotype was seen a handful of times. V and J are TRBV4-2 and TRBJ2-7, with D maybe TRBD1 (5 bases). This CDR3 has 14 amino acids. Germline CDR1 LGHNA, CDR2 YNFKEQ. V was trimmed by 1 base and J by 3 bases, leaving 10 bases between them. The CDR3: CASSQALDNYEQYF. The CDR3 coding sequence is TGTGCCAGCAGCCAAGCCTTGGACAACTACGAGCAGTACTTC.

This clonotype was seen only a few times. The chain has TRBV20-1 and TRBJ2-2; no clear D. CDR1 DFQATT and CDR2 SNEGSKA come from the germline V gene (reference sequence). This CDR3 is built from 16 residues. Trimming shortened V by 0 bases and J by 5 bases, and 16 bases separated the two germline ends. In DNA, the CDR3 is TGCAGTGCTAGAGAGGCAGGAAGGCTGGGGACCGGGGAGCTGTTTTTT. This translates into CSAREAGRLGTGELFF.

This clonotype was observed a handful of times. The CDR3 DNA is TGCAGTGCTAGGAACCGGGACAGGGACTACGAGCAGTACTTC. Translating gives CSARNRDRDYEQYF. The chain combines TRBV20-1 with TRBJ2-7; TRBD1 matches 9 bases. This CDR3 has 14 residues. V shed 3 bases and J 3 bases; nucleotides not matched to a gene: 6. The germline gives CDR1 DFQATT, CDR2 SNEGSKA (reference sequence).